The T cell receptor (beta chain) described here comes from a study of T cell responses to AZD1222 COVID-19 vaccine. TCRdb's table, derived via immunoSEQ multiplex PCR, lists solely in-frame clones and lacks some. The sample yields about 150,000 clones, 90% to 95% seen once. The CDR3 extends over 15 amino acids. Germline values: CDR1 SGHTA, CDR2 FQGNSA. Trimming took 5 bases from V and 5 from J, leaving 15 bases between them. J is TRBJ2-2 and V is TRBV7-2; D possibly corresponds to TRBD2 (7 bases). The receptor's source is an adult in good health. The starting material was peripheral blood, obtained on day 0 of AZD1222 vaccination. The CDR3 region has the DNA TGTGCCAGCAGCCCGGGGGGCCGGAGAACCGGGGAGCTGTTTTTT. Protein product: CASSPGGRRTGELFF.